A single sample is the source of the 27 T cell receptor beta chains below, sequenced in a study of blood T cell repertoires in COVID-19. The protocol was immunoSEQ multiplex PCR, while the TCRdb copy is restricted to in-frame clones and leaves out a portion. The sample contains about 150,000 clones, roughly 90% of which appear only once. Sequencing was done on a sample of peripheral blood. These receptors originate from a human donor with COVID-19, enrolled during active disease. The donor label of this sample is uncertain.

This chain connects TRBV6-1 to TRBJ1-4; 9 bases fit TRBD1. CDR3 length: 15 amino acids. Germline V gene data show CDR1 as MNHNS and CDR2 as SASEGT. V lost 1 base to trimming and J lost 5 bases; unmatched junction nucleotides: 2. CDR3 coding DNA: TGTGCCAGCAGTGAAGGGGACAGGGACAATGAAAAACTGTTTTTT. Residues: CASSEGDRDNEKLFF.

This clone has only a few counts. The V call is TRBV2, the J call TRBJ2-4; no clear D gene. CDR3 length: 14 amino acids. Germline V lookup: CDR1 SNHLY, CDR2 FYNNEI. V was clipped by 2 bases and J by 2 bases, with 7 bases between them. The CDR3 region has the DNA TGTGCCAGCAGTGAAAGAGTACCCAAAAACATTCAGTACTTC. It codes for CASSERVPKNIQYF.

The J gene is TRBJ1-2, the V gene TRBV4-1; TRBD1 matches 7 bases. CDR3 size: 14 residues. J lost 7 bases, V lost 3 bases, and 8 bases had no gene match. The germline CDR1 and CDR2 sequences are MGHRA and YSYEKL. In DNA, the CDR3 is TGCGCCAGCAGCCACGGGCAGGGGGGACGTGGCTACACCTTC. Its protein product is CASSHGQGGRGYTF.

This sequence joins TRBV4-1 and TRBJ1-4; D is perhaps TRBD1 (6 bases). This CDR3 is 15 amino acids long. Germline CDR1 is MGHRA and CDR2 is YSYEKL. The germline V and J ends were trimmed by 4 bases and 8 bases, with 17 bases remaining between them. The CDR3 loop reads CASSLRDIGQEKLFF. CDR3 in DNA: TGCGCCAGCAGCCTCAGGGACATAGGACAGGAAAAACTGTTTTTT.

The chain recombines TRBV18 with TRBJ1-1; weak D call: TRBD1 (5 bases). Trimming pared 0 bases from V and 3 bases from J, leaving 11 bases between. This CDR3 contains 15 residues. CDR1 is KGHSH and CDR2 is LQKENI in the germline V gene. This CDR3 reads CASSPPAGWDTEAFF. In nucleotides, the CDR3 is TGTGCCAGCTCACCACCGGCAGGGTGGGACACTGAAGCTTTCTTT.

With regard to this clone: Other nucleotide sequences from this sample produce the same CDR3. The chain recombines TRBV10-3 with TRBJ2-7; the D is unclear. This CDR3 region has 10 residues. The germline V and J ends were trimmed by 9 bases and 7 bases, with 10 bases remaining between them. Per germline, CDR1 ENHRY and CDR2 SYGVKD. In DNA form, the CDR3 reads TGTGCCATTGGCGGAGAAGAGCAGTACTTC. Translation: CAIGGEEQYF.

The chain employs TRBV19 and TRBJ1-2; 7 nucleotides match TRBD1. From germline, CDR1 is LNHDA and CDR2 SQIVND (reference sequence). After removal of 6 bases from V and 0 bases from J, the junction contained 13 bases not matched to a gene. This CDR3 has 17 residues. The CDR3 bases are TGTGCCAGTAGATACCTTACATCCGGGACAGCTAACTATGGCTACACCTTC. The encoded protein is CASRYLTSGTANYGYTF.

The chain combines TRBV25-1 with TRBJ2-5; 8 positions match TRBD1. V dropped 4 bases and J dropped 7; count of bases not matched to a gene: 14. CDR1 and CDR2 from the germline V gene are MGHDK and SYGVNS. The CDR3 covers 16 residues. As DNA, the CDR3 is TGTGCCAGCAGTGTAGGCTACCAGGGGGCGCATGGGACCCAGTACTTC. This codes for CASSVGYQGAHGTQYF.

This clone was counted once. The chain combines TRBV5-4 with TRBJ1-2, with D possibly being TRBD1 (6 bases). Germline V gene lookup returns CDR1 SGHNT and CDR2 YYREEE (reference sequence). This CDR3 is built from 14 residues. V shed 1 base and J shed 6 bases, with 13 bases lying between them. The CDR3 region has the DNA TGTGCCAGCAGCTTGATGTTGACAGGCCATGGCTACACCTTC. This codes for CASSLMLTGHGYTF. Full variable domain (rest looked up from reference TRBV5-4 and TRBJ1-2): ETGVTQSPTHLIKTRGQQVTLRCSSQSGHNTVSWYQQALGQGPQFIFQYYREEENGRGNFPPRFSGLQFPNYSSELNVNALELDDSALYLCASSLMLTGHGYTFGSGTRLTVV.

V gene TRBV13 combines with J gene TRBJ1-5; 7 bases agree with TRBD1. The CDR3 spans 13 residues. V dropped 1 base and J dropped 10; count of bases not matched to a gene: 4. The germline V gene has CDR1 PRHDT and CDR2 FYEKMQ (reference sequence). In DNA, the CDR3 is TGTGCCAGCAGCTTAGACAGGGGAGGCCCCCAGCATTTT. Encoded protein: CASSLDRGGPQHF.

Only one count was recorded for this clone. This CDR3 reads CSVEDPGLRNTGELFF. CDR3 sequence (DNA): TGCAGCGTTGAAGATCCGGGACTACGGAACACCGGGGAGCTGTTTTTT. The V and J genes are TRBV29-1 and TRBJ2-2; TRBD2 aligns across 7 bases. V lost 0 bases to trimming and J lost 1 base; unmatched junction nucleotides: 5. Looked up from germline, CDR1 is SQVTM and CDR2 is ANQGSEA. This CDR3 is 16 amino acids long.

The chain has TRBV4-1 and TRBJ1-2; D is unresolved. This CDR3 spans 22 amino acids. Trimming removed 4 bases from V and 4 bases from J, with 37 bases in between. CDR1 is MGHRA, CDR2 YSYEKL, per germline. The CDR3 loop is CASSPVRNSLWNSREKSYGYTF. CDR3 nucleotide sequence: TGCGCCAGCAGCCCAGTTAGGAATTCTCTGTGGAATAGCCGGGAGAAAAGCTATGGCTACACCTTC.

The chain carries TRBV5-4 and TRBJ2-1; 9 bases align to TRBD2. Germline-derived CDR1 and CDR2 are SGHNT and YYREEE (reference sequence). The CDR3 covers 15 residues. V dropped 4 bases and J dropped 14; count of bases not matched to a gene: 16. Here the CDR3 DNA reads TGTGCCAGCAGCCCCGGCGGGACTAGCTTGATCGAGAAGTTCTTC. It encodes CASSPGGTSLIEKFF.

Regarding this clone: This CDR3 is also generated by other DNA sequences in the sample. This chain uses TRBV5-1 with TRBJ2-7, with 8 bases that match TRBD2. This CDR3 contains 14 residues. Germline loops: CDR1 SGHRS, CDR2 YFSETQ. The trim removed 0 bases at V and 6 bases at J, leaving 5 bases unmatched. CDR3 residues: CASSLAGGGAEQYF. CDR3 coding DNA: TGCGCCAGCAGCTTGGCCGGGGGGGGCGCCGAGCAGTACTTC.

This chain links TRBV5-1 with TRBJ1-6; 8 bases match TRBD1. After removal of 0 bases from V and 8 bases from J, the junction contained 4 bases not matched to a gene. The germline V gene encodes CDR1 SGHRS and CDR2 YFSETQ. This CDR3 is built from 15 residues. In DNA form, the CDR3 reads TGCGCCAGCAGCTTGGCCGGACAGGGTTATTCACCCCTCCACTTT. Protein sequence: CASSLAGQGYSPLHF.

V is TRBV6-6 and J is TRBJ1-1, with TRBD1 matching over 7 bases. CDR3 size: 13 residues. The V segment lost 2 bases and the J segment 4 bases; nucleotides outside the gene matches: 1. The germline gives CDR1 MNHNY, CDR2 SVGAGI (reference sequence). In DNA, the CDR3 is TGTGCCAGCAGTTACGGGGACAGCACTGAAGCTTTCTTT. Amino acids: CASSYGDSTEAFF.

This sequence joins TRBV11-2 and TRBJ2-1, with 7 positions matching TRBD2. This CDR3 region has 14 residues. The junction had 1 base not matched to a gene; V was cut back by 1 base and J by 4 bases. Germline V lookup: CDR1 SGHAT, CDR2 FQNNGV. DNA of the CDR3: TGTGCCAGCAGCTTAGCGGGAGGATACAATGAGCAGTTCTTC. Residues: CASSLAGGYNEQFF.

The chain uses TRBV5-1 and TRBJ2-7; possibly TRBD2 for D (5 bases). Per the germline V gene, CDR1 is SGHRS and CDR2 is YFSETQ. Trimming took 5 bases from V and 2 from J, leaving 11 bases between them. This CDR3 is built from 13 residues. The CDR3 protein is CASSPDGTYEQYF. The CDR3 DNA reads as TGCGCCAGCAGTCCCGACGGGACCTACGAGCAGTACTTC.

The chain carries TRBV10-3 and TRBJ2-3; 11 bases are shared with TRBD2. Germline V gives CDR1 ENHRY, CDR2 SYGVKD. V shed 4 bases and J 0 bases; nucleotides not matched to a gene: 12. The CDR3 covers 19 residues. CDR3 in amino acids: CAISAGLAGGLSSTDTQYF. CDR3 coding DNA: TGTGCCATCAGTGCAGGGCTAGCGGGGGGCCTTTCTAGCACAGATACGCAGTATTTT.

V is TRBV5-1 and J is TRBJ2-2, with 7 positions matching TRBD1. The V and J ends lost 0 bases and 9 bases, in that order; junction bases with no gene match: 14. Germline CDR1 reads SGHRS; CDR2 reads YFSETQ. This CDR3 contains 17 residues. This CDR3 reads CASSLDRGVERIRELFF. The CDR3 DNA is TGCGCCAGCAGCTTGGACAGGGGAGTTGAAAGAATCAGGGAGCTGTTTTTT. The whole variable domain, remainder taken from reference TRBV5-1 and TRBJ2-2, is KAGVTQTPRYLIKTRGQQVTLSCSPISGHRSVSWYQQTPGQGLQFLFEYFSETQRNKGNFPGRFSGRQFSNSRSEMNVSTLELGDSALYLCASSLDRGVERIRELFFGEGSRLTVL.

V is TRBV3-1 (or the pseudogene TRBV3-2) and J is TRBJ1-4; TRBD1 might be the D (5 bases). Trimming shortened V by 1 base and J by 8 bases, and 11 bases separated the two germline ends. The CDR3 is 14 amino acids. CDR1 and CDR2 from the germline V gene are LGHDT and YNNKEL (reference sequence). The CDR3 sequence is CASSQAPGYEKLFF. Written as DNA, the CDR3 is TGTGCCAGCAGCCAAGCCCCAGGGTACGAAAAACTGTTTTTT.

The chain couples TRBV5-1 to TRBJ2-5; TRBD1 is a possible D gene (5 bases). Germline assignment: CDR1 SGHRS and CDR2 YFSETQ. The V gene lost 0 bases and the J gene lost 4 bases, with 16 bases spanning the gap. This CDR3 contains 16 residues. In nucleotides, the CDR3 is TGCGCCAGCAGCTTGGGGGGCCTTGGCAGGCCAGAGACCCAGTACTTC. This codes for CASSLGGLGRPETQYF.

J is TRBJ1-6 and V is TRBV5-1, with TRBD1 matching over 9 bases. This CDR3 is built from 16 residues. CDR1 SGHRS and CDR2 YFSETQ come from the germline V gene. J was trimmed by 5 bases and V by 4 bases; bases with no gene match: 7. CDR3 in amino acids: CASSKTRTGDNSPLHF. The CDR3 DNA is TGCGCCAGCAGCAAAACCCGGACAGGGGATAATTCACCCCTCCACTTT.

The J gene is TRBJ1-5, the V gene TRBV5-1; D is possibly TRBD1 (6 bases). This CDR3 spans 20 amino acids. V lost 0 bases and J 0 bases, leaving 22 bases between the germline ends. Germline CDR1 SGHRS, CDR2 YFSETQ. CDR3 in amino acids: CASSLDGGPVPSLSNQPQHF. The CDR3, as DNA: TGCGCCAGCAGCTTGGACGGGGGGCCCGTCCCCTCCCTTAGCAATCAGCCCCAGCATTTT. Using reference TRBV5-1 and TRBJ1-5 for the parts outside the CDR3, the full variable domain is KAGVTQTPRYLIKTRGQQVTLSCSPISGHRSVSWYQQTPGQGLQFLFEYFSETQRNKGNFPGRFSGRQFSNSRSEMNVSTLELGDSALYLCASSLDGGPVPSLSNQPQHFGDGTRLSIL.

This clone was counted once. V and J are TRBV15 and TRBJ2-3; D is possibly TRBD2 (6 bases). CDR1 is LNHNV, CDR2 YYDKDF, per germline (reference sequence). V lost 8 bases and J lost 2, with 11 bases in between. The CDR3 sequence is 13 residues long. The CDR3 DNA reads TGTGCCACCGCCTCGGGGGACACAGATACGCAGTATTTT. Translation gives CATASGDTDTQYF.

The V call is TRBV10-2, the J call TRBJ2-7; D call uncertain. V lost 3 bases to trimming and J lost 0 bases, with 9 bases between them. The CDR3 contains 14 residues. Germline CDR1 and CDR2: WSHSY and SAAADI. The CDR3 coding sequence is TGCGCCAGCAGTGAACCGACGGGCTCCTACGAGCAGTACTTC. Translation gives CASSEPTGSYEQYF.

This clone was recorded only once. V is TRBV5-6 and J is TRBJ1-2; D call uncertain. Germline assignment: CDR1 SGHDT and CDR2 YYEEEE. With 3 bases removed from V and 8 bases from J, the gap between germline ends came to 17 bases. This CDR3 is 14 amino acids long. The CDR3 reads CASSSRPGLAGYTF. The CDR3 DNA sequence: TGTGCCAGCAGCTCACGGCCCGGGCTAGCAGGCTACACCTTC.